This TCR beta chain was documented in a study of T cell responses to AZD1222 COVID-19 vaccine. Overall study findings and caveats: Most donors were white British, females outnumbered males, and clonal diversity was possibly underestimated. An increase in Spike-specific TCR breadth and depth was observed after two AZD1222 doses.

Concerning this clone: Antigen specificity is unknown.

TCRdb's copy holds only in-frame clones and misses some; the assay was immunoSEQ multiplex PCR. The table has about 140,000 clones, approximately 90% seen once. CDR1 SGHAT and CDR2 FQNNGV come from the germline V gene. The ends were cut back, 7 bases at V and 5 bases at J, with 26 bases in the middle. This CDR3 is 18 amino acids long. The receptor was derived from an adult in good health. V usage is TRBV11-2 and J usage is TRBJ1-4, with D tentatively TRBD1 (5 bases). The specimen was peripheral blood, collected on day 0 of AZD1222 vaccination. For the CDR3, the DNA is TGTGCCAGCAACCCGGGGCGGTATGTCTCGCGAGGGAATGAAAAACTGTTTTTT. Translating gives CASNPGRYVSRGNEKLFF.